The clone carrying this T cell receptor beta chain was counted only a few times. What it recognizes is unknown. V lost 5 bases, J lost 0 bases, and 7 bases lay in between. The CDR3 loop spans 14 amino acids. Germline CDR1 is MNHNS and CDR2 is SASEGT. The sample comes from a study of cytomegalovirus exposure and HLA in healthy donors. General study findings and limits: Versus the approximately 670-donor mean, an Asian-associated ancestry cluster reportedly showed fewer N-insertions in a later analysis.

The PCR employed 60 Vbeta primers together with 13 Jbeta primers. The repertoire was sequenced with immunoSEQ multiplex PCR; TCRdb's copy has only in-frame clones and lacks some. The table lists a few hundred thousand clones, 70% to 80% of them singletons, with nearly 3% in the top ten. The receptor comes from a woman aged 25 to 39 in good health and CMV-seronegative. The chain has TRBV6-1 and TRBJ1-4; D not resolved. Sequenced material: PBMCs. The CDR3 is CASSIDTTNEKLFF. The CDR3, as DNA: TGTGCCAGCAGTATAGACACAACTAATGAAAAACTGTTTTTT.